This T cell receptor beta chain comes out of a study of blood T cell repertoires in COVID-19. Turning to the study itself: Samples taken during acute and convalescent COVID-19 were collected in the United States, Italy and Spain. In each case, the material was cDNA or gDNA derived from T cells, B-cell-depleted T cells, or PBMCs.

As originally analysed: Reference gene primers were amplified, and this amplification served to estimate nucleated cell counts. Produced via immunoSEQ multiplex PCR; TCRdb's table is partial and in-frame only. The V and J calls and the clone size are those of that table, but D and trimming were determined from the DNA. The sample has 310,000 or so clones, 75% to 95% seen once. The sample holds a few counts of this clone. Cohort allocation depended upon clinical history that participants reported. The trim removed 2 bases at V and 7 bases at J, leaving 9 bases unmatched. CDR3 length equals 15 residues. Germline V lookup: CDR1 LNHDA, CDR2 SQIVND (reference sequence).

The specimen was PBMCs or T cells enriched from blood (not recorded which). The rearrangement uses TRBV19 and TRBJ1-1; 8 bases line up with TRBD1. This TCR was recovered from a woman aged 30 to 39 who had recovered from COVID-19. The CDR3: CASSIQGAFNGEAFF. In DNA form, the CDR3 reads TGTGCCAGTAGTATACAGGGGGCGTTTAACGGTGAAGCTTTCTTT.